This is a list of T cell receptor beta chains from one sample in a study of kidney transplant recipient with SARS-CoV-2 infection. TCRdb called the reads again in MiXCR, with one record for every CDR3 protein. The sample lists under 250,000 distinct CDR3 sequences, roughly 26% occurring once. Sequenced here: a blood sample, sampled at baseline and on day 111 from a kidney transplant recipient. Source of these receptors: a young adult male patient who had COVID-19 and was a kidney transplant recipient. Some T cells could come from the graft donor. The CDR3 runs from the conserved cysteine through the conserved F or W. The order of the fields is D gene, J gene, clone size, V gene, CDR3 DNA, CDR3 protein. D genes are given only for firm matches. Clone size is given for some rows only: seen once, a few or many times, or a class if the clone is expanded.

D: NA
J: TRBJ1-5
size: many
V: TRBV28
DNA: TGTGCCAGCAGATCAGGTTTTATTCAGCCCCAGCATTTT
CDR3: CASRSGFIQPQHF

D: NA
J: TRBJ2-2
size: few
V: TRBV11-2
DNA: TGTGCCAGCAGCTTATTTGGAGGTAACACCGGGGAGCTGTTTTTT
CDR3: CASSLFGGNTGELFF

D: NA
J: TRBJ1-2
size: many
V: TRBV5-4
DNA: TGTGCCAGCAGCTTGGATAGGGTCGATGGCTACACCTTC
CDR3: CASSLDRVDGYTF

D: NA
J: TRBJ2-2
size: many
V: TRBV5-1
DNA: TGCGCCAGCAGTACCGACGGACTCGCGAACACCGGGGAGCTGTTTTTT
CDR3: CASSTDGLANTGELFF

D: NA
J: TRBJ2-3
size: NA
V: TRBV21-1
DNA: TGTGCCAGCAGTATTTCACTAGCTACAGTCATGCAAGATACGCAGTATTTT
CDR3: CASSISLATVMQDTQYF

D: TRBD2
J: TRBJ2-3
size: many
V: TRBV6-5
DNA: TGTGCCAGCAGGATAGGGACTAGCGGGAGCACAGATACGCAGTATTTT
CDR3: CASRIGTSGSTDTQYF

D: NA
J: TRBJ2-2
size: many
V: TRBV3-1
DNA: TGTGCCAGCAGCAAGCGCTTTCCCATTTCAGGCTTGACCGGGGAGCTGTTTTTT
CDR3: CASSKRFPISGLTGELFF

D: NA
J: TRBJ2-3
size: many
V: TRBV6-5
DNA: TGTGCCAGCAGTTACTCGAACTACCCAGATACGCAGTATTTT
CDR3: CASSYSNYPDTQYF

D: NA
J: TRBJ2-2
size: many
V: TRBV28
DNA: TGTGCCAGCAGTCAGCAGGTCACCGGGGAGCTGTTTTTT
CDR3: CASSQQVTGELFF

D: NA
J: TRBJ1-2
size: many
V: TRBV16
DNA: TGTGCCAGCAGCTTTTTATGGGTCGTTAGAAAGACCTATGGCTACACCTTC
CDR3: CASSFLWVVRKTYGYTF

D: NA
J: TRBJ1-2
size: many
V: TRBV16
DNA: TGTGCCAGCAGCAGGCTTATGGTCGTTAGAAAGACCTATGGCTACACCTTC
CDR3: CASSRLMVVRKTYGYTF

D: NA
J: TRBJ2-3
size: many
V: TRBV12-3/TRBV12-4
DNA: TGTGCCAGCAGTTTCTTCCGGGATACGCAGTATTTT
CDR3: CASSFFRDTQYF

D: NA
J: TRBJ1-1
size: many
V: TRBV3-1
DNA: TGTGCCAGCAGCGAGGCGTATCCCATTTCAATTCGCACTGAAGCTTTCTTT
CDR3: CASSEAYPISIRTEAFF

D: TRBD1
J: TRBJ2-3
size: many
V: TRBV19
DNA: TGTGCCAGCAGTCTGGACAGGGGGACAGATACGCAGTATTTT
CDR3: CASSLDRGTDTQYF

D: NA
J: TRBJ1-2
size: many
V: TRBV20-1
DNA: TGCAGTGCTTTTACAGGTGGCTATGGCTACACCTTC
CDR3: CSAFTGGYGYTF

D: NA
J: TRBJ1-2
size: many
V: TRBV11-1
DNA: TGTGCCAGCAGCACCTTCCATAAGGCTGGAAAGACCTATGGCTACACCTTC
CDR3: CASSTFHKAGKTYGYTF

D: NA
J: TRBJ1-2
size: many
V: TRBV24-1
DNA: TGTGCCACCAGTGCGGACTTTAGTACCAGAAAGACCTATGGCTACACATTC
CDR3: CATSADFSTRKTYGYTF

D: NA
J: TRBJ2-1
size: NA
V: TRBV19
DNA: TGTGCCAGTAGGTCTCGGAGGCAAGATTATGAGCAGTTCTTC
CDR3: CASRSRRQDYEQFF

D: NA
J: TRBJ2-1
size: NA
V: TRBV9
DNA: TGTGCCAGCAGCGTAGAAAACGGGATCGGAGTCTTC
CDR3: CASSVENGIGVF

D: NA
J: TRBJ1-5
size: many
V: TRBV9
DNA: TGTGCCAGCAGCGTAGCTCCGGGAGATCAGCCCCAGCATTTT
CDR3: CASSVAPGDQPQHF

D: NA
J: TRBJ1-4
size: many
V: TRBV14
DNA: TGTGCCAGCAGCCAAGGACACCAGGCGGGTGAAAAACTGTTTTTT
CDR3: CASSQGHQAGEKLFF

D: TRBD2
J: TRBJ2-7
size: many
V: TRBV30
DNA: TGTGCCGGGACTACTCGAAGCGGGAGCTACGAGCAGTACTTC
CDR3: CAGTTRSGSYEQYF

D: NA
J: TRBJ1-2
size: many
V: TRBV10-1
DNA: TGCGCCAGCAGTGAGTACCGCTACTATGGCTACACCTTC
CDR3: CASSEYRYYGYTF

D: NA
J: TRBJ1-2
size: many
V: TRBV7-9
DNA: TGTGCCAGCAGCCTGATCCGATACCATGGAAAGACCTATGGCTACACCTTC
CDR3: CASSLIRYHGKTYGYTF

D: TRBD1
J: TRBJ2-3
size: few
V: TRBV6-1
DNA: TGTGCCAGCAGTGAAGGAGGGGGACAGGGCTGGGATACGCAGTATTTT
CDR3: CASSEGGGQGWDTQYF

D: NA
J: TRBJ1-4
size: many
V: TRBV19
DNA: TGTGCCAGTAGTCAGGGGTTTGAAAAACTGTTTTTT
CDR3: CASSQGFEKLFF

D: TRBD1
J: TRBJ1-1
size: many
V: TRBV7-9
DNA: TGTGCCAGCAGCGCCAGACAGGGAGCAGCTGAAGCTTTCTTT
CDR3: CASSARQGAAEAFF

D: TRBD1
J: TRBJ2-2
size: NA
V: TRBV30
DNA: TGTGCCTGGAGTTGGGACAGCCTTACGAACACCGGGGAGCTGTTTTTT
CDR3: CAWSWDSLTNTGELFF

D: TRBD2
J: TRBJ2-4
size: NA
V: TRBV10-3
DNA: TGTGCCATCAGGAACCTAGCGGGAGAGGGGGTCAATGAGCAGTCCTTC
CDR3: CAIRNLAGEGVNEQSF

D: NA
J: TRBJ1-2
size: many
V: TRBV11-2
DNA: TGTGCCAGCAGCTTAGCCGGCGACTATGGCTACACCTTC
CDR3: CASSLAGDYGYTF

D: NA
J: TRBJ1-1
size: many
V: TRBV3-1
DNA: TGTGCCAGCAGCCAAGTGAAATCCGATGAAGCTTTCTTT
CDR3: CASSQVKSDEAFF

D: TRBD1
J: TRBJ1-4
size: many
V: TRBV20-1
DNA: TGCAGTGCTAGGAGGACAGGGGGGACCCCCACTAATGAAAAACTGTTTTTT
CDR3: CSARRTGGTPTNEKLFF

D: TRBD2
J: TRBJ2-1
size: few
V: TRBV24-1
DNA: TGTGCCACCAGTGATCTAGCGGGGCCTTTCTACAATGAGCAGTTCTTC
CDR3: CATSDLAGPFYNEQFF

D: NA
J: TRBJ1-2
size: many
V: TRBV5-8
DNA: TGTGCCAGCCTGGAATATCATCCACGAAAGACCTATGGCTACACCTTC
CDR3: CASLEYHPRKTYGYTF

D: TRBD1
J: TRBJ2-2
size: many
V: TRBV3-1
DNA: TGTGCCAGCAGCAGGGGGCACGGGACCGGGGAGCTGTTTTTT
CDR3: CASSRGHGTGELFF

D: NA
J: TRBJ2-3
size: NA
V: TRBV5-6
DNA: TGTGCCAGCAGCTTGGCAGACACAGATACGCAGTATTTT
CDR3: CASSLADTDTQYF

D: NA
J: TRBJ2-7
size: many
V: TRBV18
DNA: TGTGCCAGCTCACGTTCAGAGCAGGGTGTATCCTACGAGCAGTACTTC
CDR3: CASSRSEQGVSYEQYF

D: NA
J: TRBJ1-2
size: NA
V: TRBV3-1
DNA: TGTGCCAGCAGCCGGTGCCACACCCTTCGAAAGACCTATGGCTACACCTTC
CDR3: CASSRCHTLRKTYGYTF

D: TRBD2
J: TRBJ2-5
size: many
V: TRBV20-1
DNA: TGCAGTGCTAGAGATCGGCTAGCGGAAGAGACCCAGTACTTC
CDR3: CSARDRLAEETQYF

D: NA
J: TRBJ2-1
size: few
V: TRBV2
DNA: TGTGCCAGCAGTGCGTACTCGTGGAATGAGCAGTTCTTC
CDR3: CASSAYSWNEQFF

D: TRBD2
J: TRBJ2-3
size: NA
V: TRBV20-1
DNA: TGCAGTGCTAGTAGGGCGGGAGGCACAGATACGCAGTATTTT
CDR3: CSASRAGGTDTQYF

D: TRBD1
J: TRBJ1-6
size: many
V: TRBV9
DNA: TGTGCCAGCAGCGTAGTTGGGACAGAGAATTCACCCCTCCACTTT
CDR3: CASSVVGTENSPLHF

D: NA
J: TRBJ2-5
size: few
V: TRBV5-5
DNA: TGTGCCAGCACCCTCGGGGCGGAGGAGACCCAGTACTTC
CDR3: CASTLGAEETQYF

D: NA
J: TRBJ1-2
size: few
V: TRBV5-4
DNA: TGTGCCAGCAGGAGAGCCGTACCAGGAAAGACCTATGGCTACACCTTC
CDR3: CASRRAVPGKTYGYTF

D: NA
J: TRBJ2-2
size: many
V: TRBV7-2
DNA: TGTGCCAGCAGCTTAAGTCCAACTCGCGGGGAGCTGTTTTTT
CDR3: CASSLSPTRGELFF

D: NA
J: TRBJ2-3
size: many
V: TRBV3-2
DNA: TGTGCCAGCCGACACCAGGGGGCGGATACGCAGTATTTT
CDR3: CASRHQGADTQYF

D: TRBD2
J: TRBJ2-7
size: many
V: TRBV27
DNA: TGTGCCAGCAGTTTATCCCCTAGCGGGAGGGACTACGAGCAGTACTTC
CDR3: CASSLSPSGRDYEQYF

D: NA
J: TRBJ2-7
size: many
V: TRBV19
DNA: TGTGCCAGTAGTAAAACAGGTTCCTCCTACGAGCAGTACTTC
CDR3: CASSKTGSSYEQYF

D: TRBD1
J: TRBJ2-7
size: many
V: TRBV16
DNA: TGTGCCAGCAGCCAAGAGACAGGGGGCTCCTACGAGCAGTACTTC
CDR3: CASSQETGGSYEQYF